The rows below give T cell receptor beta chains drawn from one sample of a study of T cell repertoires in cytomegalovirus infection. One entry per CDR3 protein results from TCRdb running MiXCR on the reads. The sample yields about 900,000 distinct CDR3 sequences, around 32% seen once. The antigens these receptors bind are not known. Specimen: cultured CD8+ T cells from PBMCs, collected from culture after CMV antigen stimulation. All receptors come from a human donor in good health (CMV status not recorded). Some clones in this sample may be carry-over from other donors' samples. CDR3s include the opening cysteine and the closing phenylalanine or tryptophan. A clone size is listed for some rows: how often the clone was seen (once, few, many), or a class if it is expanded.

v_call: TRBV7-8
clone_size: -
j_call: TRBJ1-1
cdr3_aa: CASSFKEFTEAFF

v_call: TRBV5-4
clone_size: few
j_call: TRBJ1-2
cdr3_aa: CASSLPDGANYGYTF

v_call: TRBV5-1
clone_size: few
j_call: TRBJ2-1
cdr3_aa: CASSLGSVGYTYNEQFF

v_call: TRBV29-1
clone_size: -
j_call: TRBJ2-1
cdr3_aa: CSVELAGNNEQFF

v_call: TRBV12-3/TRBV12-4
clone_size: -
j_call: TRBJ2-7
cdr3_aa: CASSLKKDRGNEQYF

v_call: TRBV7-6
clone_size: many
j_call: TRBJ2-2
cdr3_aa: CASSLGRGITGELFF

v_call: TRBV2
clone_size: few
j_call: TRBJ2-1
cdr3_aa: CASGGQNYNEQFF

v_call: TRBV7-4
clone_size: -
j_call: TRBJ2-2
cdr3_aa: CASSLEESVYTGELFF

v_call: TRBV7-7
clone_size: few
j_call: TRBJ2-5
cdr3_aa: CASSLVGAPQETQYF

v_call: TRBV6-8
clone_size: -
j_call: TRBJ2-1
cdr3_aa: CASNPDTSSYNEQFF

v_call: TRBV4-2
clone_size: -
j_call: TRBJ1-2
cdr3_aa: CASSQETTGEWNYGYTF

v_call: TRBV12-3/TRBV12-4
clone_size: -
j_call: TRBJ2-7
cdr3_aa: CASGQAGAIYEQYF

v_call: TRBV5-4
clone_size: -
j_call: TRBJ1-1
cdr3_aa: CASRPEGLNTEAFF

v_call: TRBV7-2
clone_size: many
j_call: TRBJ1-2
cdr3_aa: CASSFPGTGYGYTF

v_call: TRBV6-1
clone_size: few
j_call: TRBJ1-1
cdr3_aa: CASSPIWVNTEAFF

v_call: TRBV7-2
clone_size: -
j_call: TRBJ1-2
cdr3_aa: CASSFPAGAYGYTF

v_call: TRBV9
clone_size: -
j_call: TRBJ1-5
cdr3_aa: CASSVWGDDNQPQHF

v_call: TRBV29-1
clone_size: -
j_call: TRBJ1-2
cdr3_aa: CSAMTGEGYTF

v_call: TRBV5-6
clone_size: few
j_call: TRBJ2-2
cdr3_aa: CASSWGTSNTGELFF

v_call: TRBV7-6
clone_size: many
j_call: TRBJ1-4
cdr3_aa: CASSLDGEKLFF

v_call: TRBV12-3/TRBV12-4
clone_size: -
j_call: TRBJ2-3
cdr3_aa: CASTTREPSTDTQYF

v_call: TRBV6-5
clone_size: -
j_call: TRBJ1-6
cdr3_aa: CASSYSDSWGLGSPLHF

v_call: TRBV19
clone_size: -
j_call: TRBJ2-3
cdr3_aa: CASTSGYSDTQYF

v_call: TRBV6-5
clone_size: -
j_call: TRBJ2-1
cdr3_aa: CASSYSLAGGHLGEQFF

v_call: TRBV28
clone_size: -
j_call: TRBJ1-4
cdr3_aa: CASSRPRGGEKLFF

v_call: TRBV7-9
clone_size: once
j_call: TRBJ1-1
cdr3_aa: CASSKGQGGHTEAFF